This TCR beta chain was profiled in a study of shared T cell receptors in the human thymus. This clone has just one count. The table came from immunoSEQ multiplex PCR; TCRdb's copy has only in-frame clones and leaves some out. The sample comprises hundreds of thousands of clones, roughly 88% of which are singletons, and roughly 0.01% rests with the top ten. The same specimen was also included in a second study, on human thymus T cells. That publication notes: From resections taken during corrective heart surgery, the thymus tissue was obtained. Thymic and blood repertoires showed apparently biased V and J gene usage.

Sequencing was carried out using thymocytes. This clonotype was sampled from a girl in the first two years of life with a congenital heart defect.

CDR3 in amino acids: CASTTPPPGETYNEQFF. Here the CDR3 DNA reads TGTGCCAGCACCACCCCGCCGCCAGGGGAAACCTACAATGAGCAGTTCTTC. The chain couples TRBV27 to TRBJ2-1; perhaps TRBD1 as D (6 bases). The CDR3 contains 17 residues. Trimming removed 7 bases from V and 2 bases from J, with 21 bases in between. From germline, CDR1 is MNHEY and CDR2 SMNVEV (reference sequence).